Listed here is a single TCR beta chain. Looked up from germline, CDR1 is MNHEY and CDR2 is SVGEGT. Trimming removed 2 bases from V and 0 bases from J; junction bases left unmatched: 6. The CDR3 totals 17 residues. This specimen comes from a study of blood T cell repertoires in COVID-19. Per the original methods: Estimates of nucleated cell counts were drawn from the amplification of reference gene primers. The assay was immunoSEQ multiplex PCR, and TCRdb's table has in-frame clones only and misses some. Clone size and the V and J calls come from that table; the DNA yielded D and trimming. The data show about 86,000 clones, with 85% to 90% seen just once and around 1.2% held by the top ten. Residents of approximately 25 US areas, aged roughly 18 to 89 years, made up the participants. Researchers sorted participants into cohorts using their self-reported clinical history.

This chain connects TRBV6-2 or TRBV6-3 to TRBJ1-4; TRBD1 matches 7 bases. Sequenced input: PBMCs or T cells enriched from blood (not recorded which). The sequence came from a woman aged 45-65 years with acute COVID-19. DNA for the CDR3: TGTGCCAGCAGTTACGATCGGGGGACAGCAACTAATGAAAAACTGTTTTTT. Its translation: CASSYDRGTATNEKLFF.